These T cell receptor beta chains were read from a single sample in a study of vaccination and CD4 T cells after COVID-19. TCRdb processed the PCR reads anew with MiXCR; each CDR3 protein has one entry. The sample lists about 27,000 distinct CDR3 sequences, approximately 66% seen once, with 17% in the top ten. Their antigens are not known. Sequencing used CD4+ T cells from blood, cultured in vitro, obtained after SARS-CoV-2 vaccination. Receptors were obtained from a human donor who received a COVID-19 vaccine. Each CDR3 is given with its conserved first and last residue. D genes are given only for firm matches. A row's size may be missing; if present it is once, few, many or a size class.

16 | TRBJ1-3 | TRBV20-1 | TRBD1 | - | TGCAGTGCTGCCCCGATTGGGACAGGGATTGGAAACACCATATATTTT | CSAAPIGTGIGNTIYF
18 | TRBJ2-7 | TRBV6-1 | - | few | TGTGCCAGCGCTCTACCGCCTGGGGCCAGCTGGAACTCCTACGAGCAGTACTTC | CASALPPGASWNSYEQYF
13 | TRBJ1-5 | TRBV27 | - | - | TGTGCCAGCAGTTTAACTCGCGATCAGCCCCAGCATTTT | CASSLTRDQPQHF
15 | TRBJ2-2 | TRBV20-1 | - | - | TGCAGTGCTAGAAAAGGACCTGGGGGCACCGGGGAGCTGTTTTTT | CSARKGPGGTGELFF
13 | TRBJ2-3 | TRBV11-3 | - | - | TGTGCCAACAGCTTAGGCGGTTCTGATACGCAGTATTTT | CANSLGGSDTQYF
19 | TRBJ1-6 | TRBV24-1 | TRBD1 | - | TGTGCCACCAGTGATCCTCGATCCCCAACCGACAGGGAGTACTCACCCCTCCACTTT | CATSDPRSPTDREYSPLHF
16 | TRBJ1-1 | TRBV21-1 | - | - | TGTGCCAGCAGCAAAATCATTGGGGGCTTCAACACTGAAGCTTTCTTT | CASSKIIGGFNTEAFF
18 | TRBJ1-5 | TRBV6-1 | - | - | TGTGCCAGCAGTGAAGGGGTCGTTGGACACCTTAGCAATCAGCCCCAGCATTTT | CASSEGVVGHLSNQPQHF
16 | TRBJ1-2 | TRBV20-1 | - | - | TGCAGTGCTAGTAATTTCTCGGGGGTGGGGGACTATGGCTACACCTTC | CSASNFSGVGDYGYTF
13 | TRBJ1-1 | TRBV7-8 | - | few | TGTGCCAGCAGCTTTAAGACCGGGAGTGAAGCTTTCTTT | CASSFKTGSEAFF
14 | TRBJ1-1 | TRBV6-1 | - | few | TGTGCCAGCAGTGACGCACTGGCAGGAGGAGCAGCTTTCTTT | CASSDALAGGAAFF
12 | TRBJ1-1 | TRBV6-1 | - | - | TGTGCCAGCAGGGGAATGAACACTGAAGCTTTCTTT | CASRGMNTEAFF
15 | TRBJ2-1 | TRBV25-1 | - | - | TGTGCCAGCAGTGAGGCAGGAGATGGATACAATGAGCAGTTCTTC | CASSEAGDGYNEQFF
13 | TRBJ1-1 | TRBV30 | - | few | TGTGCCTGGAGTGCATCAAGGAACACTGAAGCTTTCTTT | CAWSASRNTEAFF
15 | TRBJ1-3 | TRBV12-3/TRBV12-4 | TRBD1 | few | TGTGCCAGCAGTTTAGGGGCAGGGGGCGGAAACACCATATATTTT | CASSLGAGGGNTIYF
16 | TRBJ2-2 | TRBV20-1 | TRBD1 | once | TGCAGTGCTAGAGATCTTGACAGGGCACGAACCGGGGAGCTGTTTTTT | CSARDLDRARTGELFF
13 | TRBJ1-2 | TRBV6-5 | - | - | TGTGCCAGCAGTTACAGGGCAGGGAGGAACTACACCTTC | CASSYRAGRNYTF
16 | TRBJ1-1 | TRBV4-1 | - | - | TGCGCCAGCAGAGGCGCGACACCTAGACTGAACACTGAAGCTTTCTTT | CASRGATPRLNTEAFF
17 | TRBJ2-3 | TRBV24-1 | TRBD2 | - | TGTGCCACCAGTGACAATTCTGCGGGACTAGGCACAGATACGCAGTATTTT | CATSDNSAGLGTDTQYF
19 | TRBJ2-3 | TRBV5-1 | TRBD2 | - | TGCGCCAGCAGCCCGGGACTAGCGGGGGGGCCGTTGAGCACAGATACGCAGTATTTT | CASSPGLAGGPLSTDTQYF
17 | TRBJ1-6 | TRBV20-1 | - | - | TGCAGTGCTAGAGATCGCTACACAAGCTCCTATAATTCACCCCTCCACTTT | CSARDRYTSSYNSPLHF
13 | TRBJ1-5 | TRBV20-1 | - | - | TGCAGTGCTAGAGGGGGGGTTGATCAGCCCCAGCATTTT | CSARGGVDQPQHF
18 | TRBJ1-6 | TRBV6-1 | TRBD1 | - | TGTGCCAGCAGTGAAAGGAAGGGGACAGGGGGTTTTAATTCACCCCTCCACTTT | CASSERKGTGGFNSPLHF
15 | TRBJ1-2 | TRBV5-1 | TRBD1 | - | TGCGCCAGCAGCTTGGAGGCAGGGGGAGGCTATGGCTACACCTTC | CASSLEAGGGYGYTF
18 | TRBJ2-6 | TRBV6-1 | TRBD1 | - | TGTGCCAGCTCCTTATTACCGGGACAGTCCTCTGGGGCCAACGTCCTGACTTTC | CASSLLPGQSSGANVLTF
13 | TRBJ2-2 | TRBV2 | - | - | TGTGCCAGCAGTCCCCAGCGCGCCGGGGAGCTGTTTTTT | CASSPQRAGELFF
16 | TRBJ2-3 | TRBV27 | TRBD1 | - | TGTGCCAGCAGTTTCTGGGACAGGGGGGGAACAGATACGCAGTATTTT | CASSFWDRGGTDTQYF
15 | TRBJ2-7 | TRBV27 | TRBD1 | - | TGTGCCAGCAGTTTTAGGGGGACAGCCTCCTACGAGCAGTACTTC | CASSFRGTASYEQYF
14 | TRBJ1-5 | TRBV6-1 | - | - | TGTGCCAGCAACTGGAAGGGGTGGAATCAGCCCCAGCATTTT | CASNWKGWNQPQHF
15 | TRBJ2-3 | TRBV12-3/TRBV12-4 | - | - | TGTGCCAGCAGTTTGGTAGCGGTACACACAGATACGCAGTATTTT | CASSLVAVHTDTQYF
13 | TRBJ1-2 | TRBV30 | - | - | TGTGCCTGGAGCCGGGGAACTAACTATGGCTACACCTTC | CAWSRGTNYGYTF
13 | TRBJ1-1 | TRBV7-2 | - | - | TGTGCCAGCAGTCCTGAGAGATATAGGGGAGCTTTCTTT | CASSPERYRGAFF
14 | TRBJ1-1 | TRBV12-3/TRBV12-4 | - | - | TGTGCCAGCACCCTCCCAGGGATGAACACTGAAGCTTTCTTT | CASTLPGMNTEAFF
15 | TRBJ2-5 | TRBV3-1 | - | few | TGTGCCAGCAGCCAAGATTGGCAGGCCCGGGAGACCCAGTACTTC | CASSQDWQARETQYF
14 | TRBJ1-5 | TRBV19 | - | few | TGTGCCAGTAGTACCCCGGCGGGGGGGCCAGCCCAGCATTTT | CASSTPAGGPAQHF
10 | TRBJ1-1 | TRBV30 | - | - | TGTGCCCAAAAGAACACTGAAGCTTTCTTT | CAQKNTEAFF
15 | TRBJ2-2 | TRBV6-2/TRBV6-3 | TRBD1 | few | TGTGCCAGCAGCCTTTGGACAGGGGGGGCCGGGGAGCTGTTTTTT | CASSLWTGGAGELFF
12 | TRBJ2-3 | TRBV7-3 | - | few | TGTGCCAGCAGCCTGGGGGCAGATACGCAGTATTTT | CASSLGADTQYF
11 | TRBJ2-5 | TRBV20-1 | - | few | TGCAGTGCGGACCAGGGTGAGACCCAGTACTTC | CSADQGETQYF
13 | TRBJ1-2 | TRBV18 | - | once | TGTGCCAGCTCGTCAAGTCAGGGAAATGGCTACACCTTC | CASSSSQGNGYTF
13 | TRBJ2-5 | TRBV6-5 | - | - | TGTGCCAGCAGTTTAAACAGGGAAGAGACCCAGTACTTC | CASSLNREETQYF
11 | TRBJ1-5 | TRBV20-1 | TRBD1 | - | TGCAGTGCCCAATTCTCCGGGACAGAGCATTTT | CSAQFSGTEHF
16 | TRBJ2-3 | TRBV2 | TRBD2 | - | TGTGCCAGCAACCCTCGGAGACTAGCGTTACGGGATACGCAGTATTTT | CASNPRRLALRDTQYF
19 | TRBJ2-3 | TRBV20-1 | - | - | TGCAGTGCTCGGCTGGGACAACCCGTTAAGGACACAAGGACAGATACGCAGTATTTT | CSARLGQPVKDTRTDTQYF
13 | TRBJ1-5 | TRBV12-3/TRBV12-4 | - | - | TGTGCCAGCAGACAGGGTACTAATCAGCCCCAGCATTTT | CASRQGTNQPQHF
13 | TRBJ1-1 | TRBV5-4 | - | - | TGTGCCAGCAGCCCACAAGGGTTTGGTGAAGCTTTCTTT | CASSPQGFGEAFF
13 | TRBJ2-7 | TRBV20-1 | TRBD2 | - | TGCAGTGCTAGAGCGGGGGGGAGCTACGAGCAGTACTTC | CSARAGGSYEQYF